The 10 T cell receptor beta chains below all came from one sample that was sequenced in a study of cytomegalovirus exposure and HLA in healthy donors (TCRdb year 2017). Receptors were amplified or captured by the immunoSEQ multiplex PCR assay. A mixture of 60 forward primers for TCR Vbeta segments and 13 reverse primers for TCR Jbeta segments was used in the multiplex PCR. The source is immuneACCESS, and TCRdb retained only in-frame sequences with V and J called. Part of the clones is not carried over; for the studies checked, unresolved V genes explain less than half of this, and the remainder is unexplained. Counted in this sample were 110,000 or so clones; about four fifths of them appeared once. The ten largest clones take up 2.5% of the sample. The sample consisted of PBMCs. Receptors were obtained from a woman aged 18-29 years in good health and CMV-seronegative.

In DNA, the CDR3 is TGTGCCAGCAGTGACTTAGGGGCAGGGGGCAAGACAGATACGCAGTATTTT. This translates into CASSDLGAGGKTDTQYF. V gene TRBV2 combines with J gene TRBJ2-3; 8 bases match TRBD1. The CDR3 covers 17 residues. The V and J ends lost 3 bases and 3 bases, in that order; junction bases with no gene match: 11. CDR1 and CDR2 (germline): SNHLY, FYNNEI.

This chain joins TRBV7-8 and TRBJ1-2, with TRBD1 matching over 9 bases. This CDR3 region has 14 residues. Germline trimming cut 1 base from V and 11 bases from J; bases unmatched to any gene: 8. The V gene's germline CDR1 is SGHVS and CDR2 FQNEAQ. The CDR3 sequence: CASSLVPGQGVYTF. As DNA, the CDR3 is TGTGCCAGCAGCTTAGTCCCGGGACAGGGTGTTTACACCTTC.

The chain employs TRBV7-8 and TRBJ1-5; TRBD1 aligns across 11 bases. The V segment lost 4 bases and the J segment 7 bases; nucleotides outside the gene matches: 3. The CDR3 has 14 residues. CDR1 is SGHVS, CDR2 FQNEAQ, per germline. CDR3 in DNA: TGTGCCAGCAGCTGGGACAGGGGGAACCAGCCCCAGCATTTT. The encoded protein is CASSWDRGNQPQHF.

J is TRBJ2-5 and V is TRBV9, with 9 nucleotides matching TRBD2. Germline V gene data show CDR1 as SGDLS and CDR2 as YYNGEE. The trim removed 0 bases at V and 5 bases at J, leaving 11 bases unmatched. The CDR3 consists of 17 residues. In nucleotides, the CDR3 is TGTGCCAGCAGCGTAGGTGGGATTGGGGCGGGGGGGGAGACCCAGTACTTC. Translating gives CASSVGGIGAGGETQYF.

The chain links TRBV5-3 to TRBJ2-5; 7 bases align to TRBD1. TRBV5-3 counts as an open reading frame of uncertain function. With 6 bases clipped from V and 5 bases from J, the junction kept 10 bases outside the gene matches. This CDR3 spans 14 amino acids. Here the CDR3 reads CARNPIGGGETQYF. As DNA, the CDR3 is TGTGCCAGAAACCCGATAGGGGGCGGGGAGACCCAGTACTTC.

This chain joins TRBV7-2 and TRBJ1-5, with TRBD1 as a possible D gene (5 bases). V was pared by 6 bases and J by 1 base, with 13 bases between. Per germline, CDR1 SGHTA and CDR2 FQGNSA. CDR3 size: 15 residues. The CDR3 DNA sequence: TGTGCCAGCAGAACAACTCCAGGGAGCAATCAGCCCCAGCATTTT. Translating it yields CASRTTPGSNQPQHF.

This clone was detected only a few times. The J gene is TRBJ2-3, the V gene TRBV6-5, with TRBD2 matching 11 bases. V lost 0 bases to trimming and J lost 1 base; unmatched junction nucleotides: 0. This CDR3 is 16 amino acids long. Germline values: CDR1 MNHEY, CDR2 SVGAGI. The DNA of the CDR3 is TGTGCCAGCAGTTACTCGACTAGCGGGGGCACAGATACGCAGTATTTT. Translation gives CASSYSTSGGTDTQYF.

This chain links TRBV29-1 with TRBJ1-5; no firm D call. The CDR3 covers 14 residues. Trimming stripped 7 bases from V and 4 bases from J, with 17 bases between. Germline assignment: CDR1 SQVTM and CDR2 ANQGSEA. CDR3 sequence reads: CSAQDGRENQPQHF. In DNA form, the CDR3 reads TGCAGCGCCCAAGATGGACGGGAAAATCAGCCCCAGCATTTT.

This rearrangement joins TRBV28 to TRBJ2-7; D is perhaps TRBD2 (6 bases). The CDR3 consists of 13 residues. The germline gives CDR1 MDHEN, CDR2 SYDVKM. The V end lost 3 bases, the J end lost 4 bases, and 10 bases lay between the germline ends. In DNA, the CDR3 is TGTGCCAGCAGTTTGGGACTCTCATACGAGCAGTACGTC. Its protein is CASSLGLSYEQYV.

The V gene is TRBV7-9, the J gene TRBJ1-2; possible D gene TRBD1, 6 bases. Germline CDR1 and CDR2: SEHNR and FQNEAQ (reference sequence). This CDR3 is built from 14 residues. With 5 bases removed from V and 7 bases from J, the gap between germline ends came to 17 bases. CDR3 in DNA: TGTGCCAGCAGCCCCCAACAGGGTCCGATTGGCTACACCTTC. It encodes CASSPQQGPIGYTF.